These T cell receptor beta chains were read from a single sample in a study of T cell responses to AZD1222 COVID-19 vaccine. The table came from immunoSEQ multiplex PCR; TCRdb's copy has only in-frame clones and leaves some out. This table holds approximately 200,000 clones, roughly 90% found once. This material consisted of peripheral blood, taken 28 days after the second AZD1222 dose. Receptors originate from an adult who received the AZD1222 COVID-19 vaccine. Both conserved end residues are part of each CDR3. D genes are given only for firm matches. Not all rows give a size; the values are once, few, many and, for expanded clones, a class.

>-|TRBJ2-7|TRBV6-5|-
TGTGCCAGCAGTTACTCACGGGGAACGAGTTACGAGCAGTACTTC
CASSYSRGTSYEQYF
>-|TRBJ2-7|TRBV7-3|-
TGTGCCAGCAGCTTAACAGGGAGAAGCGACGAGCAGTACTTC
CASSLTGRSDEQYF
>-|TRBJ1-1|TRBV24-1|TRBD1
TGTGCCACCAGTGATCAGGGGGGCCGGCGGGGAGCTTTCTTT
CATSDQGGRRGAFF
>-|TRBJ2-1|TRBV6-5|TRBD2
TGTGCCAGCAAACCTCGGGGGACTAGCGGTGAGCAGTTCTTC
CASKPRGTSGEQFF
>-|TRBJ1-1|TRBV27|-
TGTGCCAGCAGTTTATATCCAGACACTGAAGCTTTCTTT
CASSLYPDTEAFF
>-|TRBJ2-1|TRBV7-2|-
TGTGCCAGCAGTTACAGGGACCGTGAGCAGTTCTTC
CASSYRDREQFF
>-|TRBJ1-1|TRBV3-1/TRBV3-2|-
TGTGCCAGCAGCCAAGGGGTCAGCACTGAAGCTTTCTTT
CASSQGVSTEAFF
>-|TRBJ2-1|TRBV5-4|TRBD2
TGTGCCAGCAGCTTGGCGGCTAGCGGCCCGCCCTACAATGAGCAGTTCTTC
CASSLAASGPPYNEQFF
>-|TRBJ2-1|TRBV28|TRBD1
TGTGCCAGCAGTTCTTTGGGGACAGGCTTTCAGAGCTCCTACAATGAGCAGTTCTTC
CASSSLGTGFQSSYNEQFF
>-|TRBJ2-1|TRBV6-1|-
TGTGCCAGCAGTGAAAAGGGCGGGGCGGCGTACCTATTTTACAATGAGCAGTTCTTC
CASSEKGGAAYLFYNEQFF
>-|TRBJ1-2|TRBV5-1|-
TGCGCCAGCAGCGGGGGATTCCTAGCTAACTATGGCTACACCTTC
CASSGGFLANYGYTF
>once|TRBJ2-2|TRBV10-3|-
TGTGCCATCAGTGCGCACTCTAACACCGGGGAGCTGTTTTTT
CAISAHSNTGELFF
>-|TRBJ2-1|TRBV6-5|TRBD2
TGTGCCAGCAGTTACGGACTAGCGGGTCACAATGAGCAGTTCTTC
CASSYGLAGHNEQFF
>-|TRBJ1-2|TRBV5-4|-
TGTGCCAGCAGCTCCGGACATGCTTCTAACTATGGCTACACCTTC
CASSSGHASNYGYTF
>-|TRBJ2-7|TRBV4-1|-
TGCGCCAGCAGCTACTTACCGGTGGCAGGGGTTCACGAGCAGTACTTC
CASSYLPVAGVHEQYF
>once|TRBJ2-7|TRBV6-5|-
TGTGCCAGCAGTTACAACCGGGACACCCTCTACGAGCAGTACTTC
CASSYNRDTLYEQYF
>-|TRBJ2-5|TRBV29-1|TRBD1
TGCAGCGTTGGGGAGGGGGACAGGGGGGGCCGTAAAGGGTGGGAGACCCAGTACTTC
CSVGEGDRGGRKGWETQYF
>-|TRBJ1-6|TRBV15|TRBD1
TGTGCCACCAGCAGAACGACAGGGGTTGGTGGTTCACCCCTCCACTTT
CATSRTTGVGGSPLHF
>-|TRBJ2-1|TRBV13|-
TGTGCCAGCAGCCCCACGGACCCCGGCAAAGAGCAGTTCTTC
CASSPTDPGKEQFF
>-|TRBJ2-2|TRBV5-1|TRBD1
TGCGCCAGCAGCCGGGACAGGAACACCGGGGAGCTGTTTTTT
CASSRDRNTGELFF
>-|TRBJ2-1|TRBV14|-
TGTGCCAGCAGCCGGGGACTTACCTCCTACAATGAGCAGTTCTTC
CASSRGLTSYNEQFF
>-|TRBJ1-4|TRBV5-5|-
TGTGCCAGCAGCTTGGGACAGATAATGGGAAAACTGTTTTTT
CASSLGQIMGKLFF
>-|TRBJ2-1|TRBV10-3|TRBD1
TGTGCCATCAGTGAGTCCGGGACAGGGACCGAGCAGTTCTTC
CAISESGTGTEQFF
>-|TRBJ2-5|TRBV9|TRBD2
TGTGCCAGCAGCGCCAGGTGGGGACTAGCGGGAGTCGAGACCCAGTACTTC
CASSARWGLAGVETQYF
>once|TRBJ2-5|TRBV18|-
TGTGCCAGCTCACCCGAGCGGGAGACCCAGTACTTC
CASSPERETQYF
>-|TRBJ2-7|TRBV29-1|TRBD2
TGCAGCGTTCTAGCGGGGTCCCTCTCCTACGAGCAGTACTTC
CSVLAGSLSYEQYF
>-|TRBJ2-7|TRBV14|-
TGTGCCAGCAGCCAAGGATTGCGCGGGCCATACGAGCAGTACTTC
CASSQGLRGPYEQYF
>-|TRBJ2-1|TRBV30|-
TGTGCCTGGGGTCGGGACAAGGGGTACAATGAGCAGTTCTTC
CAWGRDKGYNEQFF
>-|TRBJ1-1|TRBV5-1|-
TGCGCCAGCAGCGCTTCCGGGACGGGAGCTTCGACTGAAGCTTTCTTT
CASSASGTGASTEAFF
>-|TRBJ2-7|TRBV28|-
TGTGCCGCACATGGTAGTCCATACGAGCAGTACTTC
CAAHGSPYEQYF
>once|TRBJ2-6|TRBV6-1|-
TGTGCCAGCAGTGCGACGTTGTACTCTGGGGCCAACGTCCTGACTTTC
CASSATLYSGANVLTF
>-|TRBJ1-5|TRBV4-1|-
TGCGCCAGCAGCCAAGACATGGCAGGGGTTCAGCCCCAGCATTTT
CASSQDMAGVQPQHF
>-|TRBJ2-1|TRBV11-1|TRBD2
TGTGCCAGCAGCCCCATTCGAGTAGCGGGGTACAATGAGCAGTTCTTC
CASSPIRVAGYNEQFF
>-|TRBJ2-6|TRBV19|-
TGTGCCAGTAGTATAGGGGGACGGGCCTCTGGGGCCAACGTCCTGACTTTC
CASSIGGRASGANVLTF
>-|TRBJ1-5|TRBV7-9|TRBD1
TGTGCCAGCAGCTCGACAGGGGGCAATCAGCCCCAGCATTTT
CASSSTGGNQPQHF
>-|TRBJ2-6|TRBV4-1|TRBD2
TGCGCCAGCAGAAGTCTGGGGGGGTCTGGGGCCAACGTCCTGACTTTC
CASRSLGGSGANVLTF
>-|TRBJ2-5|TRBV7-2|-
TGTGCCAGCAGCTTACTGGGACTTCCTTTAGGAGAGACCCAGTACTTC
CASSLLGLPLGETQYF
>-|TRBJ1-1|TRBV5-1|-
TGCGCCAGCAGGCGACAGAACACTGAAGCTTTCTTT
CASRRQNTEAFF
>-|TRBJ2-7|TRBV6-2/TRBV6-3|TRBD2
TGTGCCAGCAGTTACTCAACTAGCGGATTCTACGAGCAGTACTTC
CASSYSTSGFYEQYF
>once|TRBJ1-5|TRBV10-3|-
TGTGCCACTTCCATCACAGGACTTAACAATCAGCCCCAGCATTTT
CATSITGLNNQPQHF
>-|TRBJ2-7|TRBV10-3|TRBD1
TGTGCCATCAGCAGACAGGGGGCTAGCTCCTACGAGCAGTACTTC
CAISRQGASSYEQYF
>-|TRBJ1-3|TRBV11-2|-
TGTGCCAGCAGCTCCCTGACAGGCGTACTTGGAAACACCATATATTTT
CASSSLTGVLGNTIYF
>-|TRBJ1-3|TRBV19|-
TGTGCCAGTAGGAAGATTAGTTTTCCGGCGGACGCCATATATTTT
CASRKISFPADAIYF
>-|TRBJ2-7|TRBV19|TRBD2
TGTGCCAGTAGAGAAGCGGGAGCGTCCTACGAGCAGTACTTC
CASREAGASYEQYF
>-|TRBJ1-1|TRBV7-9|TRBD1
TGTGCCAGCAGGTCAGATGACCACAGGGGGCGGACTGAAGCTTTCTTT
CASRSDDHRGRTEAFF
>few|TRBJ1-1|TRBV9|-
TGTGCCAGCTCATGGACGGACCAGAGCACTGAAGCTTTCTTT
CASSWTDQSTEAFF
>-|TRBJ2-7|TRBV5-1|-
TGCGCCAGCAGCTTGGGCTCGGACGGAGCCTACGAGCAGTACTTC
CASSLGSDGAYEQYF
>few|TRBJ2-7|TRBV1|-
TGCACCAGCAGCCAAGATTTGCTGACAGAATTTCCCTACGAGCAGTACTTC
CTSSQDLLTEFPYEQYF
>-|TRBJ1-1|TRBV4-3|-
TGCGCCAGCAGCCACCTCCCGGGGAGGGGGGACACTGAAGCTTTCTTT
CASSHLPGRGDTEAFF
>-|TRBJ1-1|TRBV12-3/TRBV12-4|-
TGTGCCATCACAACTAGCACTGAAGCTTTCTTT
CAITTSTEAFF
>-|TRBJ2-1|TRBV27|TRBD1
TGTGCCAGCAGTTTAACAGGGGCCCATAACAATGAGCAGTTCTTC
CASSLTGAHNNEQFF
>-|TRBJ2-3|TRBV2|-
TGTGCCAGCAGTGAAGATCCGACACTTCTCACAGATACGCAGTATTTT
CASSEDPTLLTDTQYF
>-|TRBJ1-1|TRBV9|TRBD1
TGTGCCAGCAGCGTAGGTGGACAGGGGGACACTGAAGCTTTCTTT
CASSVGGQGDTEAFF